The T cell receptor (beta chain) described here comes from a study of T cells after yellow fever vaccination. The length of the CDR3 is 13 residues. CDR1 is DFQATT and CDR2 is SNEGSKA in the germline V gene (reference sequence). V shed 6 bases, J shed 3 bases, and the junction held 7 bases outside the gene matches. A remark on this clonotype: The antigen is undetermined.

TCRdb independently ran MiXCR on the 5' RACE reads; one entry per CDR3 protein. The repertoire includes around 500,000 distinct CDR3 sequences, 21% of them detected once, and about 16% sits in the top ten. General study points: Subsequent booster samples again held most clones from primary vaccination (96% CD4, roughly 88% CD8).

This chain connects TRBV20-1 to TRBJ2-5, with 7 bases matching TRBD2. The material sequenced was PBMCs, taken roughly 20 days after the first yellow fever vaccination. This receptor was identified in a man younger than 30 who received the YFV17D yellow fever vaccine. CDR3 region: CSAQRGVKETQYF. The CDR3 bases are TGCAGTGCCCAGCGGGGAGTAAAAGAGACCCAGTACTTC.